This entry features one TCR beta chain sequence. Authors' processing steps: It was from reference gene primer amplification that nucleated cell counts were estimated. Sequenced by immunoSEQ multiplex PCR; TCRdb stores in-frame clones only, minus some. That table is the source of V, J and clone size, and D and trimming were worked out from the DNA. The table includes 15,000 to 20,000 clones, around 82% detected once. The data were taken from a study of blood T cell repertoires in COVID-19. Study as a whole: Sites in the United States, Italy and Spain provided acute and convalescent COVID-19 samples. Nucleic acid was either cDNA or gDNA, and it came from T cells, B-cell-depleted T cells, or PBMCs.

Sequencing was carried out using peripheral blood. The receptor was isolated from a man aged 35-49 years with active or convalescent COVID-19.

The CDR3 here is CASSLPDSPYEQYF. In DNA form, the CDR3 reads TGTGCCAGCAGCTTACCGGACAGTCCCTACGAGCAGTACTTC. The rearrangement joins TRBV7-6 to TRBJ2-7, with D tentatively TRBD1 (6 bases). CDR1 and CDR2 from the germline V gene are SGHVS and FNYEAQ. V gave up 2 bases and J gave up 2 bases, with 10 bases separating them. The CDR3 loop spans 14 amino acids. Based on the CDR3 plus reference TRBV7-6 and TRBJ2-7, the full variable domain is GAGVSQSPRYKVTKRGQDVALRCDPISGHVSLYWYRQALGQGPEFLTYFNYEAQQDKSGLPNDRFSAERPEGSISTLTIQRTEQRDSAMYRCASSLPDSPYEQYFGPGTRLTVT.